One and the same sample provided the 3 T cell receptor beta chains below, sequenced in a study of T cell responses to AZD1222 COVID-19 vaccine. Clones were sequenced by immunoSEQ multiplex PCR, and TCRdb holds only the in-frame ones, with some missing. The sample holds about 140,000 clones, 70% to 90% seen once. Source: peripheral blood, taken on day 0 of AZD1222 vaccination. The receptors were gathered from an adult in good health.

The chain links TRBV11-2 to TRBJ1-3; D not resolved. The germline V gene encodes CDR1 SGHAT and CDR2 FQNNGV. The CDR3 is 13 amino acids. V was clipped by 6 bases and J by 4 bases, with 10 bases between them. CDR3 sequence reads: CASRSIAGNTIYF. In DNA form, the CDR3 reads TGTGCCAGCAGGAGTATAGCCGGAAACACCATATATTTT. The full variable domain, rest sourced from reference TRBV11-2 and TRBJ1-3, is EAGVAQSPRYKIIEKRQSVAFWCNPISGHATLYWYQQILGQGPKLLIQFQNNGVVDDSQLPKDRFSAERLKGVDSTLKIQPAKLEDSAVYLCASRSIAGNTIYFGEGSWLTVV.

V is TRBV27 and J is TRBJ1-2; 8 bases are shared with TRBD1. V trimming: 6 bases; J trimming: 3 bases; junction bases outside the gene matches: 6. From germline, CDR1 is MNHEY and CDR2 SMNVEV (reference sequence). The CDR3 has 14 residues. The CDR3 sequence: CASRALTGDYGYTF. The CDR3 bases are TGTGCCAGCAGGGCTCTGACAGGGGACTATGGCTACACCTTC.

DNA for the CDR3: TGTGCCAGCAGTTTATTGGACGACACGAACTCTGGAAACACCATATATTTT. Its translation is CASSLLDDTNSGNTIYF. The chain links TRBV28 to TRBJ1-3; unclear D gene. Per germline, CDR1 MDHEN and CDR2 SYDVKM. CDR3 length equals 17 residues. V lost 1 base and J 0 bases, leaving 13 bases between the germline ends.